This passage covers 6 T cell receptor beta chains from one sample sequenced in a study of vaccination and CD4 T cells after COVID-19. The treatment is: approximately nine-day PBMC culture with coronavirus spike peptide pools or control peptides (ViraFEST assay). Antigens of these TCRs are unknown. The Oncomine TCR Beta short-read assay generated sequence data from the DNA of cultured CD4+ T cells. TCRdb used MiXCR to reprocess the PCR reads, holding one entry per CDR3 protein. In the table there are about 20,000 distinct CDR3 sequences, 65% to 70% of which are singletons. Input material: CD4+ T cells from blood, cultured in vitro. The receptors originated from a human donor who had recovered from COVID-19.

J is TRBJ1-1 and V is TRBV25-1, with D maybe TRBD1 (6 bases). The CDR3 sequence is 13 residues long. Germline V gives CDR1 MGHDK, CDR2 SYGVNS. Trimming took off 4 bases at V and 8 bases at J, with 14 bases between the two ends. The CDR3 sequence is CASSVRGGTEAFF. CDR3 DNA: TGTGCCAGCAGTGTCCGGGGGGGGACAGAAGCTTTCTTT.

The chain is built from TRBV7-2 and TRBJ2-7, with D possibly called TRBD1 or TRBD2 (5 bases each). The germline V gene has CDR1 SGHTA and CDR2 FQGNSA. The ends were cut back, 5 bases at V and 7 bases at J, with 18 bases in the middle. CDR3 size: 14 residues. CDR3 nucleotides: TGTGCCAGCAGCCAGGGACCCTTATCTTTGGAGCAGTACTTC. This sequence encodes CASSQGPLSLEQYF. The entire variable domain, with the rest obtained from reference TRBV7-2 and TRBJ2-7, is as follows: GAGVSQSPSNKVTEKGKDVELRCDPISGHTALYWYRQSLGQGLEFLIYFQGNSAPDKSGLPSDRFSAERTGGSVSTLTIQRTQQEDSAVYLCASSQGPLSLEQYFGPGTRLTVT.

The chain has TRBV12-3 or TRBV12-4 and TRBJ2-3, with TRBD2 matching over 10 bases. The length of the CDR3 is 14 residues. The V and J ends lost 8 bases and 4 bases, in that order; junction bases with no gene match: 6. Here the CDR3 DNA reads TGTGCCAGCTCGTCTAGCGGGAGTTCAGATACGCAGTATTTT. Translating gives CASSSSGSSDTQYF.

In this sample, this clonotype is medium-sized (0.01 to 0.1%). This chain joins TRBV21-1 and TRBJ2-7; TRBD1, the table's D call, was not compared with the DNA. TRBV21-1 is termed a pseudogene. CDR3 length equals 13 residues. The CDR3 spells CASSSPTGIEQYF. The CDR3 DNA reads TGTGCCAGCAGCTCCCCGACAGGGATCGAGCAGTACTTC.

The rearrangement uses TRBV9 and TRBJ2-3, with D possibly TRBD2 on 6 matching bases. The CDR3 is made up of 15 amino acids. The germline V gene encodes CDR1 SGDLS and CDR2 YYNGEE. The ends were cut back, 0 bases at V and 1 base at J, with 9 bases in the middle. Here the CDR3 DNA reads TGTGCCAGCAGCGTAGGAACGGGGGGCACAGATACGCAGTATTTT. Residues: CASSVGTGGTDTQYF. The full variable domain, rest sourced from reference TRBV9 and TRBJ2-3, is DSGVTQTPKHLITATGQRVTLRCSPRSGDLSVYWYQQSLDQGLQFLIQYYNGEERAKGNILERFSAQQFPDLHSELNLSSLELGDSALYFCASSVGTGGTDTQYFGPGTRLTVL.

About this clonotype: It is likely a read error, because the conserved phenylalanine at the end of the CDR3 is missing. This chain links TRBV5-4 with TRBJ1-2; 8 bases match TRBD1. The CDR3 totals 17 residues. Germline trimming cut 0 bases from V and 5 bases from J; bases unmatched to any gene: 12. Germline values: CDR1 SGHNT, CDR2 YYREEE (reference sequence). The CDR3 nucleotides read TGTGCCAGCAGCTTGGGACCCCGGACAGGGAGTGTGTATGGCTACACCATC. This encodes CASSLGPRTGSVYGYTI.